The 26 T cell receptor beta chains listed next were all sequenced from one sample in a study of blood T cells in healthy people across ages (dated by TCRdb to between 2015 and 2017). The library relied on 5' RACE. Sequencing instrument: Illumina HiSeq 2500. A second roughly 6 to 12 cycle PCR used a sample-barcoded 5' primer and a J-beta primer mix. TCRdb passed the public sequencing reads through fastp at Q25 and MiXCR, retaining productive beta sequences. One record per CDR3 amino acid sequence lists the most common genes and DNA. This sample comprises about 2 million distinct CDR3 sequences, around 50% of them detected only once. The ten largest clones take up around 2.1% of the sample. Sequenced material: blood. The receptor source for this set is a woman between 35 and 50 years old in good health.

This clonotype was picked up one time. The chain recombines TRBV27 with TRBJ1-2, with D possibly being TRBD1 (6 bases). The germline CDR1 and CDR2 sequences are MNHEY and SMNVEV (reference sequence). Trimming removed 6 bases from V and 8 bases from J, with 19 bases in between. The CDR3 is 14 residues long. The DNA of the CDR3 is TGTGCCAGCAGAGCACAGGGTACTGCATCGGGCTACACCTTC. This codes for CASRAQGTASGYTF.

The CDR3 nucleotides are TGTGCCAGCAGCCAAGATGGACAGGTCGCGGATACGCAGTATTTT. This translates into CASSQDGQVADTQYF. The rearrangement uses TRBV4-2 and TRBJ2-3; 7 nucleotides agree with TRBD1. The CDR3 length is 15 residues. Germline V CDR1 and CDR2: LGHNA, YNFKEQ. The junction had 6 bases not matched to a gene; V was cut back by 0 bases and J by 6 bases.

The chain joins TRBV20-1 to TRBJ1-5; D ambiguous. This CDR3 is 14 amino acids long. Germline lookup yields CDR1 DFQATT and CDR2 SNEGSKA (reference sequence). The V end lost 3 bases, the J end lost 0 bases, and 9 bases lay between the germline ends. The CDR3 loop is CSARKENSNQPQHF. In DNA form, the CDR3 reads TGCAGTGCTAGGAAGGAAAATAGCAATCAGCCCCAGCATTTT.

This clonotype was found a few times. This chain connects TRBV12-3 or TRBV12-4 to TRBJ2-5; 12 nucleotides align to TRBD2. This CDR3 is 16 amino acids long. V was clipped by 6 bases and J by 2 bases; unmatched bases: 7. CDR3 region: CASSKGLAGKQETQYF. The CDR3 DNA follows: TGTGCCAGCAGCAAAGGACTAGCGGGGAAACAAGAGACCCAGTACTTC.

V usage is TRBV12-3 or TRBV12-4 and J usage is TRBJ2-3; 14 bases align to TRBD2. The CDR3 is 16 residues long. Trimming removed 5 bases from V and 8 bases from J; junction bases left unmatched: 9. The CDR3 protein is CASSPGLAGGLGTQYF. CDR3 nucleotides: TGTGCCAGCAGTCCCGGACTAGCGGGGGGCCTAGGTACGCAGTATTTT.

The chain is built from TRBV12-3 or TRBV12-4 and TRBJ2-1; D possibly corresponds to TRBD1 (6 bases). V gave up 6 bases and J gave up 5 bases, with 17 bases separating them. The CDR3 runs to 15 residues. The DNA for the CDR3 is TGTGCCAGCAGCGTGTGGGGGCTTAGAAACAATGAGCAGTTCTTC. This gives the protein CASSVWGLRNNEQFF.

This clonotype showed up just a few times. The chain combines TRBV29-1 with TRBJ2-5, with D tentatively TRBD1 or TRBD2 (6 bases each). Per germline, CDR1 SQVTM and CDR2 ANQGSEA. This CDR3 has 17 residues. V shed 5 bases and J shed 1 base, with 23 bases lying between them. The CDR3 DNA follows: TGCAGCGTTAGGGGGGAACAATTGAAGAGGCTCCAAGAGACCCAGTACTTC. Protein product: CSVRGEQLKRLQETQYF.

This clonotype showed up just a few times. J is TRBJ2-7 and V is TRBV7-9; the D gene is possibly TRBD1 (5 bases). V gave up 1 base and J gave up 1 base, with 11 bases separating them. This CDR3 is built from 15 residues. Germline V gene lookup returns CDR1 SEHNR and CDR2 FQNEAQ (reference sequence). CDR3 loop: CASSLEPGMSYEQYF. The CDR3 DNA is TGTGCCAGCAGCTTAGAGCCAGGGATGTCCTACGAGCAGTACTTC.

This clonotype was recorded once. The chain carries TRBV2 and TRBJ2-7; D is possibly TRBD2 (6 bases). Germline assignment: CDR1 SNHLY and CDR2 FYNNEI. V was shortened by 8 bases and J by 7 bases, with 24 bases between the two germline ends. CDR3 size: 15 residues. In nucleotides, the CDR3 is TGTGCCAGCGGGCCCATCGGGGGATTCTACAATGAGCAGTACTTC. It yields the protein CASGPIGGFYNEQYF. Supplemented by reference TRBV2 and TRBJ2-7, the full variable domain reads EPEVTQTPSHQVTQMGQEVILRCVPISNHLYFYWYRQILGQKVEFLVSFYNNEISEKSEIFDDQFSVERPDGSNFTLKIRSTKLEDSAMYFCASGPIGGFYNEQYFGPGTRLTVT.

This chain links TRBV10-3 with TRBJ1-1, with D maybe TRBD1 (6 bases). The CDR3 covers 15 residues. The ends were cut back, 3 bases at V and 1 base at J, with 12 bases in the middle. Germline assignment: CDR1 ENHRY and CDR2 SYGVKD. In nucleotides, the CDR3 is TGTGCCATCAGTGAATTGGGCAGGGGGAACACTGAAGCTTTCTTT. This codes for CAISELGRGNTEAFF.

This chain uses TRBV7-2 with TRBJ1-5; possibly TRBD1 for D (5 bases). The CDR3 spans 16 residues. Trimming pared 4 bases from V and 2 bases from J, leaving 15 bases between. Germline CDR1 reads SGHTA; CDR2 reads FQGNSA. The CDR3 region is CASSSGGFRRNQPQHF. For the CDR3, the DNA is TGTGCCAGCAGCTCCGGGGGGTTCAGGCGCAATCAGCCCCAGCATTTT.

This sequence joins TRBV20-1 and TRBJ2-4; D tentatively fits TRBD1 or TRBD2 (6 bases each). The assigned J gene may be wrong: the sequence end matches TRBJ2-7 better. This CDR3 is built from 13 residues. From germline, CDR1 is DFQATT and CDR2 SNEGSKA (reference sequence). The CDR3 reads CSARWGAVGEQYF. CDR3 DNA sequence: TGCAGTGCTAGATGGGGGGCCGTCGGCGAGCAGTACTTC.

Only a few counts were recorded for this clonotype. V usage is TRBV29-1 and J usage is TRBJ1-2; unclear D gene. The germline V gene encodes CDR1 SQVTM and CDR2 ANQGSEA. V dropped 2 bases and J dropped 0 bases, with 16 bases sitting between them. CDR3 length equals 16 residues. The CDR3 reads CSVETPLKLPNYGYTF. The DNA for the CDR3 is TGCAGCGTTGAAACACCATTGAAGCTCCCTAACTATGGCTACACCTTC.

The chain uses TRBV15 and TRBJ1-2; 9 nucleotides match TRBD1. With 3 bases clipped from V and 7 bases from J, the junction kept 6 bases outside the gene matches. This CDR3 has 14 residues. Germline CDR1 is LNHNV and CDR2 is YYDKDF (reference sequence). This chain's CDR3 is CATSSAGTGLGYTF. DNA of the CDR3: TGTGCCACCAGCAGTGCCGGGACAGGGCTTGGCTACACCTTC.

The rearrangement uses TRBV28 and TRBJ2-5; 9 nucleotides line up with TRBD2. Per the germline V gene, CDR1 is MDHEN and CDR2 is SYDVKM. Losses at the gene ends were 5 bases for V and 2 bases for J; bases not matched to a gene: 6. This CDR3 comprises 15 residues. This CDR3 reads CASSKAGGTQETQYF. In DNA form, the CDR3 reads TGTGCCAGCAGTAAAGCGGGGGGCACTCAAGAGACCCAGTACTTC.

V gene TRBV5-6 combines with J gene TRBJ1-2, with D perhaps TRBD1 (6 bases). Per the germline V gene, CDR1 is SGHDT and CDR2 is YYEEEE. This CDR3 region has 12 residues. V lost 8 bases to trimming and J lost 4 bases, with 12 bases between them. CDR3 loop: CASVRGGYGYTF. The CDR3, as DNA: TGTGCCAGTGTCAGGGGTGGCTATGGCTACACCTTC.

CDR3 protein: CASRETGVSSYEQYF. CDR3 sequence (DNA): TGTGCCAGCAGAGAAACAGGGGTAAGCTCCTACGAGCAGTACTTC. The V and J genes are TRBV6-2 or TRBV6-3 and TRBJ2-7; the match to TRBD1 covers 7 bases. Germline V gene lookup returns CDR1 MNHEY and CDR2 SVGEGT. The CDR3 loop spans 15 amino acids. J lost 0 bases, V lost 6 bases, and 8 bases had no gene match.

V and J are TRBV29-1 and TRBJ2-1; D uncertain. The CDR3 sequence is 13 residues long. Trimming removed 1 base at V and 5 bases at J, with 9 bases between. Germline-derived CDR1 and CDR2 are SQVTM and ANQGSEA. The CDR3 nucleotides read TGCAGCGTTGAAGCACGGGTAGACAATGAGCAGTTCTTC. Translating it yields CSVEARVDNEQFF.

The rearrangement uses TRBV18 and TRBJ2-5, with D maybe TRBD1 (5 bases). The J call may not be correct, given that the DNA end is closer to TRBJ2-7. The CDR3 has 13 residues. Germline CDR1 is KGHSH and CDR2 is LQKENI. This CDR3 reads CASSKAQGYEQYF. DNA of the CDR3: TGTGCCAGCTCAAAAGCCCAGGGCTACGAGCAGTACTTC.

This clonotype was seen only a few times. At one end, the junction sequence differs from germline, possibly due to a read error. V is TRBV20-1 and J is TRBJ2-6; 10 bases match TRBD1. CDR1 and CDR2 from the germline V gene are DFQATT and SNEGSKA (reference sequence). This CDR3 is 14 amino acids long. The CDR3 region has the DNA TGCAGTGCTAGACCGCGGACAGGGGGCAACGTCCTGACTTTC. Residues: CSARPRTGGNVLTF.

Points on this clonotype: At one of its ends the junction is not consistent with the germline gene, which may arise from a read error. The CDR3 loop reads CANSRPAFF. DNA of the CDR3: TGTGCCAACAGTAGACCAGCTTTCTTT. The chain uses TRBV6-6 and TRBJ1-1; no definite D call. The length of the CDR3 is 9 residues. Looked up from germline, CDR1 is MNHNY and CDR2 is SVGAGI (reference sequence).

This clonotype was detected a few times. The CDR3 DNA is TGTGCCACCAGCAGAGGGGACAGGGCCTCCTACAATGAGCAGTTCTTC. Amino acids: CATSRGDRASYNEQFF. The genes are TRBV15 and TRBJ2-1, with TRBD1 matching over 9 bases. In germline, CDR1 is LNHNV, CDR2 YYDKDF (reference sequence). The CDR3 length is 16 residues. J gave up 0 bases and V 1 base, and 1 base lay outside the gene matches. The full variable domain, completed using reference TRBV15 and TRBJ2-1, is DAMVIQNPRYQVTQFGKPVTLSCSQTLNHNVMYWYQQKSSQAPKLLFHYYDKDFNNEADTPDNFQSRRPNTSFCFLDIRSPGLGDTAMYLCATSRGDRASYNEQFFGPGTRLTVL.

The CDR3 region is CSARDVKGADTQYF. The CDR3 nucleotides are TGCAGTGCTAGAGATGTTAAGGGGGCGGATACGCAGTATTTT. J is TRBJ2-3 and V is TRBV20-1; TRBD1 matches 7 bases. The CDR3 has 14 amino acids. Germline V gives CDR1 DFQATT, CDR2 SNEGSKA (reference sequence). V shed 0 bases, J shed 6 bases, and the junction held 6 bases outside the gene matches.

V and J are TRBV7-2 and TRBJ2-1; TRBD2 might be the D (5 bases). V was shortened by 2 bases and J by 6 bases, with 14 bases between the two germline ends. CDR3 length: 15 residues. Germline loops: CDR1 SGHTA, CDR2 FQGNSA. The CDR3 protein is CASSLRGALVNEQFF. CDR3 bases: TGTGCCAGCAGCTTACGGGGAGCCCTTGTCAATGAGCAGTTCTTC.

CDR3 region: CASSVEGTGEETQYF. In nucleotides, the CDR3 is TGTGCCAGCAGCGTAGAAGGGACAGGGGAAGAGACCCAGTACTTC. The rearrangement links TRBV9 to TRBJ2-5; 10 bases line up with TRBD1. J gave up 3 bases and V 0 bases, and 2 bases lay outside the gene matches. Germline-derived CDR1 and CDR2 are SGDLS and YYNGEE. The CDR3 has 15 amino acids.

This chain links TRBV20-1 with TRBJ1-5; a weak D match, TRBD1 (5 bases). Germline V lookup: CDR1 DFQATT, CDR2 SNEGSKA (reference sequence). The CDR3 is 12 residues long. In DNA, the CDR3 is TGCAGGGAAATAGGGGCCAATCAGCCCCAGCATTTT. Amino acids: CREIGANQPQHF.